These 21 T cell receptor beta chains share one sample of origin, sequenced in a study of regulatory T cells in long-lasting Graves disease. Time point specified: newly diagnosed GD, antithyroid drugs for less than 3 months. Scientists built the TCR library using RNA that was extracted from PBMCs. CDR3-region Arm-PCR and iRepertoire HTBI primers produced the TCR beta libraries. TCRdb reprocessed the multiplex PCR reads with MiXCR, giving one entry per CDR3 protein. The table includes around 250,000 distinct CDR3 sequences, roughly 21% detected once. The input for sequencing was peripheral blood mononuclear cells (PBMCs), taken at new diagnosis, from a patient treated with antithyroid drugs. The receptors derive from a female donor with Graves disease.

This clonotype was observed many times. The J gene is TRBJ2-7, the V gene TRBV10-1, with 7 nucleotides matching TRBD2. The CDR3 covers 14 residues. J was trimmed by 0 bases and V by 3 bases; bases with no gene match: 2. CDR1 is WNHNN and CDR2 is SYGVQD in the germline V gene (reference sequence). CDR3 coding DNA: TGCGCCAGCAGTGAAGCGGGATACTCCTACGAGCAGTACTTC. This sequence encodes CASSEAGYSYEQYF.

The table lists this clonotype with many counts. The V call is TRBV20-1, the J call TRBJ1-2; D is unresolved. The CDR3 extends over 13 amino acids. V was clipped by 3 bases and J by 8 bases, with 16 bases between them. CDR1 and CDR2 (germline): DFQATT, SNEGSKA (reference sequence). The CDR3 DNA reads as TGCAGTGCTAGCGACGGAGGAGTTAGCGGCTACACCTTC. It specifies CSASDGGVSGYTF.

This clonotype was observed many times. The CDR3 nucleotides read TGTGCCAGCAGCTTGTTGGCAGCAACCAATCAGCCCCAGCATTTT. Protein product: CASSLLAATNQPQHF. The rearrangement joins TRBV5-5 to TRBJ1-5; D is unresolved. The CDR3 loop spans 15 amino acids. Germline CDR1 SGHKS, CDR2 YYEKEE (reference sequence). Trimming took 1 base from V and 3 from J, leaving 11 bases between them.

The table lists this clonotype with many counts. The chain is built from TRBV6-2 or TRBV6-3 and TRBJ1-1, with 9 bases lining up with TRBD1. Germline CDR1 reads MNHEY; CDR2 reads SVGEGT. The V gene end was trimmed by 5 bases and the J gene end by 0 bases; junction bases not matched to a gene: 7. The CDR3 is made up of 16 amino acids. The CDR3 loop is CASSNIDRGMNTEAFF. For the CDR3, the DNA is TGTGCCAGCAGTAACATCGACAGGGGGATGAACACTGAAGCTTTCTTT.

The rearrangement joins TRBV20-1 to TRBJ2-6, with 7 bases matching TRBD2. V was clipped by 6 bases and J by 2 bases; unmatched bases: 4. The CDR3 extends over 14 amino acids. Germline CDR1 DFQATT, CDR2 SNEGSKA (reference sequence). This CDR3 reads CSASREAGANVLTF. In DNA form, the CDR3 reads TGCAGTGCAAGCCGGGAGGCTGGGGCCAACGTCCTGACTTTC.

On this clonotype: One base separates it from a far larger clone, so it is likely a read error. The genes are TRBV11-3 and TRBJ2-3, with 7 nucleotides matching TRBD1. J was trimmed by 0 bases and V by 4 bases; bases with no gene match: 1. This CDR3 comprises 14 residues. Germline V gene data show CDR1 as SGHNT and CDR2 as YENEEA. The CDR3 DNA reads TGTGCCAGCAGCTCGGGACAGAGCACAGATACGCAGTATTTT. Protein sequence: CASSSGQSTDTQYF.

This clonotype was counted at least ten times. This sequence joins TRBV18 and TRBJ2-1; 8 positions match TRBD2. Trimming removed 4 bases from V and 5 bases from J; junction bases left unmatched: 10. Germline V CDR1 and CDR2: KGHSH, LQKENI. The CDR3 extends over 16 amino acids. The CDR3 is CASSRTSSGRNNEQFF. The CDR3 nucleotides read TGTGCCAGCTCACGGACCTCTAGCGGGCGAAACAATGAGCAGTTCTTC.

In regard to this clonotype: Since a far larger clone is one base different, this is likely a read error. CDR3 sequence reads: CASSESGTERTEAFF. CDR3 DNA: TGTGCCAGCAGTGAATCCGGGACAGAACGCACTGAAGCTTTCTTT. The genes are TRBV12-3 or TRBV12-4 and TRBJ1-1; TRBD1 agrees at 7 bases. This CDR3 comprises 15 residues. The ends lost 5 bases at V and 4 bases at J; junction bases unmatched: 10.

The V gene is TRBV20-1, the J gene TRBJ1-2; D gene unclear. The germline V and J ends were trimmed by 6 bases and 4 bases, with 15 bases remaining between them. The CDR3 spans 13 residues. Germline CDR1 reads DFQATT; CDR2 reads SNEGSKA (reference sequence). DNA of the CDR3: TGCAGTGCCATGGACGATGCTGGCTATGGCTACACCTTC. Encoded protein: CSAMDDAGYGYTF.

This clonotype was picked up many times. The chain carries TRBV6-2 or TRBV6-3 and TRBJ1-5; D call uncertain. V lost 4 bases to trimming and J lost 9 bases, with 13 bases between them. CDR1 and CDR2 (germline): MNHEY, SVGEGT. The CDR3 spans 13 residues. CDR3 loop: CASSSGSYLPQHF. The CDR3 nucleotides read TGTGCCAGCAGTTCCGGTTCTTATCTGCCCCAGCATTTT.

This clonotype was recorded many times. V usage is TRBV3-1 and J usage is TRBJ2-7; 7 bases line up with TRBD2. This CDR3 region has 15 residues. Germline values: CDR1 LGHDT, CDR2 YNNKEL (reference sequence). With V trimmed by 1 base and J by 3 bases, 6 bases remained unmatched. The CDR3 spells CASSQASGGYYEQYF. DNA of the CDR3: TGTGCCAGCAGCCAAGCTAGCGGAGGGTACTACGAGCAGTACTTC.

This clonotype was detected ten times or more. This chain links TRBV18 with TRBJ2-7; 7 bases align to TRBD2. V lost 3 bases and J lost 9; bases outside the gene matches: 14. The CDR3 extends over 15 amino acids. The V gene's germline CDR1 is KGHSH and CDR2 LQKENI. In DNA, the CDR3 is TGTGCCAGCTCACCCTCTAGCGGCGCAATCTCCGGGCAGTACTTC. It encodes CASSPSSGAISGQYF.

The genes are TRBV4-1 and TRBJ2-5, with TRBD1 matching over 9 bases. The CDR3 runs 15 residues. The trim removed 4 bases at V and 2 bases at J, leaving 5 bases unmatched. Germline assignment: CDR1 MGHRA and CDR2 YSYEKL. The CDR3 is CASSRGQGPQETQYF. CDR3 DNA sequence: TGCGCCAGCAGCCGCGGACAGGGGCCTCAAGAGACCCAGTACTTC.

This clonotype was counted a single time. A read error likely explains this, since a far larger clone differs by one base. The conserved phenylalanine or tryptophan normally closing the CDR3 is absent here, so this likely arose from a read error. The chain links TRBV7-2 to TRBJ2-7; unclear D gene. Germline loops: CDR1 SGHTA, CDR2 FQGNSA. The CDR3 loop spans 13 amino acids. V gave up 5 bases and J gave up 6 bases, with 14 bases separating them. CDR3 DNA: TGTGCCAGCAGCCCCAGCCCTATGGCCGAGCAGTACCTC. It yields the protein CASSPSPMAEQYL.

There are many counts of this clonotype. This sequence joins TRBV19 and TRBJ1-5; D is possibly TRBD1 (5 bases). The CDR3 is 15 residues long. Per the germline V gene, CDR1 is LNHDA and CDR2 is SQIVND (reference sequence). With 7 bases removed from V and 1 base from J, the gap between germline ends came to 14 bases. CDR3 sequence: CASTTSGRSNQPQHF. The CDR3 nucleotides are TGTGCCAGTACTACCTCAGGGAGAAGCAATCAGCCCCAGCATTTT.

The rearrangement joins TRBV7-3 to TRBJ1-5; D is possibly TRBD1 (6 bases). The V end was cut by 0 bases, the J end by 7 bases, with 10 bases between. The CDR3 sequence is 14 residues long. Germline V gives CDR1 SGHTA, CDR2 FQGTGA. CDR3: CASSLTSGGQPQHF. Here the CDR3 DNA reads TGTGCCAGCAGCTTAACTAGCGGGGGCCAGCCCCAGCATTTT.

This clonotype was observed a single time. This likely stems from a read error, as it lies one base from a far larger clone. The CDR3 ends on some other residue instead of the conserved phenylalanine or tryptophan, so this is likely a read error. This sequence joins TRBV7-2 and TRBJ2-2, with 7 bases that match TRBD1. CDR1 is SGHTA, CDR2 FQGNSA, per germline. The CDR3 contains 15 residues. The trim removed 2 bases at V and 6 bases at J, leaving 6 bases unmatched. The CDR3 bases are TGTGCCAGCAGCTTACAGACAGGGTTGTCCGGGGAGCTGTTTTCT. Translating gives CASSLQTGLSGELFS.

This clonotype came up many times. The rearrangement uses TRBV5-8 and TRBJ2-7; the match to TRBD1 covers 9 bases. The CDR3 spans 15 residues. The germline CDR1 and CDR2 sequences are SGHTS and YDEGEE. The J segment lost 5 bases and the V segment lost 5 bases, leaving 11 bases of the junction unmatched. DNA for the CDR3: TGTGCCAGCAGGCGTCCGGGACAGGGCTCGGACGAGCAGTACTTC. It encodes CASRRPGQGSDEQYF.

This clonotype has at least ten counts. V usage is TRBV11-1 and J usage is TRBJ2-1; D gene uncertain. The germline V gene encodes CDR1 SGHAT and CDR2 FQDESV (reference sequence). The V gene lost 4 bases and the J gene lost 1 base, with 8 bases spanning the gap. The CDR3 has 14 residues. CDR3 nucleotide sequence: TGTGCCAGCAGCTCCCTTGAGTCCTACAATGAGCAGTTCTTC. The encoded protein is CASSSLESYNEQFF.

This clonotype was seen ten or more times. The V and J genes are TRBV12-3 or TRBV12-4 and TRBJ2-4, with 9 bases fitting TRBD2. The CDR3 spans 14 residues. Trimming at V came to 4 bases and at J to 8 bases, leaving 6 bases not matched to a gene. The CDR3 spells CASSWRAGGDIQYF. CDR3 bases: TGTGCCAGCAGTTGGAGGGCGGGAGGGGACATTCAGTACTTC.

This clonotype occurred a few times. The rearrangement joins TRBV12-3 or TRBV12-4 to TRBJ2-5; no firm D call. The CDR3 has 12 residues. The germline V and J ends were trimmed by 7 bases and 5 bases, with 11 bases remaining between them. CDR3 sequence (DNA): TGTGCCAGCAAAGGGTCTCAGGAGACCCAGTACTTC. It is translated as CASKGSQETQYF.